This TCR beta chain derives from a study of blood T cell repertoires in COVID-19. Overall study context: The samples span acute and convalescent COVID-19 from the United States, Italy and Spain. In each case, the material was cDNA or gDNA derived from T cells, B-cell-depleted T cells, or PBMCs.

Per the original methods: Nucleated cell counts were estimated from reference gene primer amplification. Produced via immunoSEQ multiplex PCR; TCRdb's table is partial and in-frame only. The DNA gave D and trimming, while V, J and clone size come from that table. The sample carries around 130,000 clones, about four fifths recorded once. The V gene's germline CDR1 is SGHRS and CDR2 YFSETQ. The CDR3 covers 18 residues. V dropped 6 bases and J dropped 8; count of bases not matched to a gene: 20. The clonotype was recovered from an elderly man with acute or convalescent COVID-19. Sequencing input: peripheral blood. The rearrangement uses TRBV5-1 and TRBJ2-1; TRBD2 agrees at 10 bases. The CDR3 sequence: CASTTRPPAGGFYHEQFF. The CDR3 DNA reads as TGCGCCAGCACCACCCGACCGCCAGCGGGGGGGTTTTACCATGAGCAGTTCTTC.